Each of the 23 T cell receptor beta chains below was sequenced from the same sample in a study of blood T cells in healthy people across ages. For the second PCR, which ran for roughly 7 to 11 cycles, a sample-barcoded 5' primer and a J-beta primer mix were used. TCRdb reprocessed the 5' RACE reads with MiXCR, giving one entry per CDR3 protein. The profile covers roughly 500,000 distinct CDR3 sequences, with 25% to 30% appearing a single time and 18% taken by the ten largest. Sequenced sample: blood. These receptors originate from a woman in her seventies in good health.

This clonotype was seen only a few times. This chain joins TRBV2 and TRBJ1-4; no firm D call. V shed 1 base and J shed 7 bases, with 10 bases lying between them. Looked up from germline, CDR1 is SNHLY and CDR2 is FYNNEI. CDR3 length equals 14 residues. CDR3 sequence reads: CASSEGRRGEKLFF. The CDR3 DNA reads TGTGCCAGCAGTGAAGGGAGAAGAGGTGAAAAACTGTTTTTT. The full variable domain, completed using reference TRBV2 and TRBJ1-4, is EPEVTQTPSHQVTQMGQEVILRCVPISNHLYFYWYRQILGQKVEFLVSFYNNEISEKSEIFDDQFSVERPDGSNFTLKIRSTKLEDSAMYFCASSEGRRGEKLFFGSGTQLSVL.

This chain joins TRBV20-1 and TRBJ1-2; D might be TRBD1 (5 bases). This CDR3 is 16 amino acids long. Germline V lookup: CDR1 DFQATT, CDR2 SNEGSKA (reference sequence). Trimming took 0 bases from V and 4 from J, leaving 18 bases between them. The CDR3 coding sequence is TGCAGTGCTAGAGATAGAGGGAGACAGACACCCTATGGCTACACCTTC. Translating it yields CSARDRGRQTPYGYTF.

The chain links TRBV3-1 to TRBJ2-1; unclear D gene. The J call is in doubt because the DNA end fits TRBJ2-5 better. The CDR3 contains 13 residues. Germline assignment: CDR1 LGHDT and CDR2 YNNKEL (reference sequence). The CDR3 loop is CASSQGRLETQYF. CDR3 bases: TGTGCCAGCAGCCAAGGCCGGCTAGAGACCCAGTACTTC.

This chain uses TRBV4-3 with TRBJ1-1; tentatively, D is TRBD1 (5 bases). Trimming pared 1 base from V and 1 base from J, leaving 10 bases between. The CDR3 loop spans 15 amino acids. The V gene's germline CDR1 is LGHNA and CDR2 YSLEER. The CDR3 sequence: CASSQGWGGNTEAFF. In nucleotides, the CDR3 is TGCGCCAGCAGCCAAGGGTGGGGGGGGAACACTGAAGCTTTCTTT.

This chain connects TRBV12-3 or TRBV12-4 to TRBJ1-6; D is unresolved. V was pared by 7 bases and J by 7 bases, with 17 bases between. This CDR3 comprises 15 residues. The CDR3 nucleotides are TGTGCCAGCATCCCTGCGGGAAGACGGAATTCACCCCTCCACTTT. Protein: CASIPAGRRNSPLHF.

The chain links TRBV29-1 to TRBJ2-3; tentatively, D is TRBD1 (6 bases). Trimming removed 1 base at V and 1 base at J, with 15 bases between. The CDR3 contains 16 residues. Germline values: CDR1 SQVTM, CDR2 ANQGSEA. The chain's CDR3 is CSVEGRRPGGTDTQYF. CDR3 nucleotide sequence: TGCAGCGTTGAAGGTCGACGGCCAGGGGGCACAGATACGCAGTATTTT.

This clonotype appeared a few times. The chain couples TRBV6-4 to TRBJ2-1; TRBD2 is a possible D gene (5 bases). V was cut by 5 bases and J by 5 bases, with 19 bases left in between. Germline-derived CDR1 and CDR2 are MRHNA and SNTAGT. The CDR3 spans 16 residues. The CDR3 protein is CASSPLGGLANNEQFF. CDR3 DNA: TGTGCCAGCAGTCCCTTGGGTGGGCTAGCTAACAATGAGCAGTTCTTC.

This clonotype was detected a few times. The chain recombines TRBV6-6 with TRBJ2-5; 8 bases match TRBD1. This CDR3 contains 16 residues. Germline lookup yields CDR1 MNHNY and CDR2 SVGAGI (reference sequence). With V trimmed by 2 bases and J by 1 base, 6 bases remained unmatched. The CDR3 DNA follows: TGTGCCAGCAGTTACAACACAGGGGGGTCCCAAGAGACCCAGTACTTC. This sequence encodes CASSYNTGGSQETQYF.

J is TRBJ2-2 and V is TRBV19; 10 bases are shared with TRBD1. The CDR3 runs to 19 residues. J gave up 2 bases and V 7 bases, and 16 bases lay outside the gene matches. Germline V CDR1 and CDR2: LNHDA, SQIVND (reference sequence). The CDR3 sequence is CASTLGQGNPGINTGELFF. CDR3 sequence (DNA): TGTGCCAGTACCCTGGGACAGGGGAACCCTGGAATTAACACCGGGGAGCTGTTTTTT.

This clonotype was recorded a few times. The chain links TRBV4-1 to TRBJ1-2, with TRBD1 matching over 9 bases. V shed 4 bases, J shed 3 bases, and the junction held 9 bases outside the gene matches. Germline values: CDR1 MGHRA, CDR2 YSYEKL. The CDR3 totals 16 residues. The CDR3 region is CASSPIRDREDYGYTF. The CDR3 DNA sequence: TGCGCCAGCAGCCCAATCCGGGACAGGGAAGACTATGGCTACACCTTC.

Many counts were recorded for this clonotype. CDR3: CASSFFRDRVETQYF. In nucleotides, the CDR3 is TGTGCCAGCAGCTTTTTCCGGGACAGGGTAGAGACCCAGTACTTC. The chain employs TRBV7-6 and TRBJ2-5; 9 bases agree with TRBD1. This CDR3 comprises 15 residues. The V gene end was trimmed by 3 bases and the J gene end by 4 bases; junction bases not matched to a gene: 6. Germline V gene sequence: CDR1 SGHVS, CDR2 FNYEAQ.

The V gene is TRBV27, the J gene TRBJ1-4, with D perhaps matching TRBD1 (6 bases). Trimming cost V 4 bases and J 5 bases, with 14 bases left between them. Looked up from germline, CDR1 is MNHEY and CDR2 is SMNVEV (reference sequence). The CDR3 loop spans 15 amino acids. Here the CDR3 DNA reads TGTGCCAGCAGTTCCAAAGGGGGTTTGAATGAAAAACTGTTTTTT. Its protein product is CASSSKGGLNEKLFF.

This clonotype was counted only a few times. V is TRBV7-9 and J is TRBJ2-5; D is ambiguous. The DNA end is a closer match to TRBJ2-7, so the J assignment may be wrong. The germline gives CDR1 SEHNR, CDR2 FQNEAQ (reference sequence). The CDR3 loop spans 12 amino acids. The DNA for the CDR3 is TGTGCCAGCAGCTTAAACAACTACGAGCAGTACTTC. Encoded protein: CASSLNNYEQYF.

The rearrangement joins TRBV27 to TRBJ2-5; D is undetermined. In germline, CDR1 is MNHEY, CDR2 SMNVEV (reference sequence). V gave up 6 bases and J gave up 0 bases, with 8 bases separating them. This CDR3 comprises 13 residues. The DNA of the CDR3 is TGTGCCAGCAGGGTGCGGAACCAAGAGACCCAGTACTTC. Protein product: CASRVRNQETQYF.

This clonotype was observed a few times. V and J are TRBV11-3 and TRBJ2-5; TRBD2 aligns across 12 bases. The CDR3 is 17 residues long. Germline V lookup: CDR1 SGHNT, CDR2 YENEEA. V shed 5 bases, J shed 5 bases, and the junction held 12 bases outside the gene matches. The CDR3 nucleotides read TGTGCCAGCAGCCCGACTAGCGGGGGACCCTCTGGGGAGACCCAGTACTTC. Protein sequence: CASSPTSGGPSGETQYF. The entire variable domain, with the rest obtained from reference TRBV11-3 and TRBJ2-5, is as follows: EAGVVQSPRYKIIEKKQPVAFWCNPISGHNTLYWYLQNLGQGPELLIRYENEEAVDDSQLPKDRFSAERLKGVDSTLKIQPAELGDSAVYLCASSPTSGGPSGETQYFGPGTRLLVL.

This chain connects TRBV20-1 to TRBJ2-2; TRBD2 aligns across 12 bases. The germline CDR1 and CDR2 sequences are DFQATT and SNEGSKA (reference sequence). The CDR3 runs 17 residues. The trim removed 1 base at V and 0 bases at J, leaving 3 bases unmatched. The CDR3 is CSARGLAGASNTGELFF. CDR3 sequence (DNA): TGCAGTGCTAGAGGACTAGCGGGGGCCTCGAACACCGGGGAGCTGTTTTTT.

About this clonotype itself: Given a much more abundant clone one base away, this may be a read error. In this CDR3 the conserved last residue, phenylalanine or tryptophan, is missing, so a read error is likely. The J gene is TRBJ2-5, the V gene TRBV7-9; D unresolved. The germline V gene encodes CDR1 SEHNR and CDR2 FQNEAQ (reference sequence). The CDR3 contains 12 residues. The CDR3 spells CASSRHQETQYL. In DNA, the CDR3 is TGTGCCAGCAGTCGACACCAGGAGACCCAGTACTTA.

V usage is TRBV7-2 and J usage is TRBJ2-7; tentative D call: TRBD2 (7 bases). The germline gives CDR1 SGHTA, CDR2 FQGNSA. The V end lost 5 bases, the J end lost 3 bases, and 17 bases lay between the germline ends. This CDR3 region has 15 residues. The CDR3 coding sequence is TGTGCCAGCAGCCCCAGGGGAGGGAAGGACTACGAGCAGTACTTC. It encodes CASSPRGGKDYEQYF.

V usage is TRBV3-1 and J usage is TRBJ1-5; D unclear. Trimming stripped 4 bases from V and 4 bases from J, with 20 bases between. The CDR3 sequence is 17 residues long. In germline, CDR1 is LGHDT, CDR2 YNNKEL (reference sequence). In DNA, the CDR3 is TGTGCCAGCAGCCCCGTCTCCCGGCTTAACGCTAATCAGCCCCAGCATTTT. This encodes CASSPVSRLNANQPQHF.

This clonotype was observed a few times. The chain is built from TRBV7-3 and TRBJ2-7; D is undetermined. The CDR3 is 15 residues long. The V gene's germline CDR1 is SGHTA and CDR2 FQGTGA. V was trimmed by 5 bases and J by 3 bases, leaving 17 bases between them. CDR3 coding DNA: TGTGCCAGCAGCCCTTCGTGGGCAGAGAACTACGAGCAGTACTTC. Its translation is CASSPSWAENYEQYF.

V and J are TRBV6-7 and TRBJ1-6, with D maybe TRBD1 (6 bases). TRBV6-7 is flagged as an ORF with uncertain function. The length of the CDR3 is 17 residues. The V gene lost 2 bases and the J gene lost 0 bases, with 11 bases spanning the gap. The CDR3 coding sequence is TGTGCCAGCAGTTACCATGGCAGGGGCTCCTATAATTCACCCCTCCACTTT. Amino acid sequence: CASSYHGRGSYNSPLHF.

This clonotype appeared a few times. The V gene is TRBV7-9, the J gene TRBJ1-1, with D tentatively TRBD1 (5 bases). The CDR3 has 14 residues. Germline V gene lookup returns CDR1 SEHNR and CDR2 FQNEAQ (reference sequence). V was shortened by 5 bases and J by 7 bases, with 17 bases between the two germline ends. The CDR3 reads CASSHDPGGVEAFF. CDR3 nucleotide sequence: TGTGCCAGCAGCCACGACCCCGGGGGGGTTGAAGCTTTCTTT.

The chain's CDR3 is CASRRDRGNTQYF. CDR3 nucleotide sequence: TGTGCCAGCAGACGGGACAGGGGAAATACGCAGTATTTT. The rearrangement uses TRBV6-5 and TRBJ2-3; TRBD1 matches 10 bases. With 6 bases clipped from V and 7 bases from J, the junction kept 4 bases outside the gene matches. CDR3 length: 13 amino acids. CDR1 and CDR2 from the germline V gene are MNHEY and SVGAGI.